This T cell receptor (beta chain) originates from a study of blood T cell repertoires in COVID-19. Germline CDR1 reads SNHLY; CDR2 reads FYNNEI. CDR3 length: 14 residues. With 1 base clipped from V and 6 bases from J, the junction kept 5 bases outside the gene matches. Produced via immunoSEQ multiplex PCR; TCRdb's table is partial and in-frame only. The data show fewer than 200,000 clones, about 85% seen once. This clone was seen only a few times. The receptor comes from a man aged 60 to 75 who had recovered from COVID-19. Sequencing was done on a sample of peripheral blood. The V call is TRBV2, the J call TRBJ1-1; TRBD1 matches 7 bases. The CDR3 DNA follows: TGTGCCAGCAGTGAAGGGCAGGGGGACTCTGAAGCTTTCTTT. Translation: CASSEGQGDSEAFF.